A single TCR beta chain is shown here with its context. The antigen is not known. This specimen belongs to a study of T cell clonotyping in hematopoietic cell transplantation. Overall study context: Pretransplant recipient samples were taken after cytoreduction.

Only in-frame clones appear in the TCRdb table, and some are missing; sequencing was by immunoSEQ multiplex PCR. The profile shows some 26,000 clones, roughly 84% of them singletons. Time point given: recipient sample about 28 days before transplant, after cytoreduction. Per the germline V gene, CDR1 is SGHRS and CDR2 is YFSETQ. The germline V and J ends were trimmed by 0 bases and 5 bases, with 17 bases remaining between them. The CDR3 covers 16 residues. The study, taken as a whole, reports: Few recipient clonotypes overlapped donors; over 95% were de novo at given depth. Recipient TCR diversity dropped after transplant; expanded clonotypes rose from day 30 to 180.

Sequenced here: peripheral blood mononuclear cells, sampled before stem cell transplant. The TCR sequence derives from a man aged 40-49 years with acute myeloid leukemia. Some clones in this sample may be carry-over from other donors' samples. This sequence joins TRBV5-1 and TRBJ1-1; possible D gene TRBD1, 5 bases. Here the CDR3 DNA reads TGCGCCAGCAGCTTGGCCTCAAGCCAGGGAGGAACTGAAGCTTTCTTT. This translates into CASSLASSQGGTEAFF.